This T cell receptor (beta chain) derives from a study of CD8+ T cells in alopecia areata. Whole-study findings and limits: Possibly as an HLA-related effect, TCR sharing across patients appeared less clear than in mice.

In the case of this clone: What it recognizes is unknown.

The CDR3 sequence is 14 residues long. CDR1 and CDR2 from the germline V gene are SGDLS and YYNGEE. Trimming at V came to 4 bases and at J to 4 bases, leaving 5 bases not matched to a gene. Sequencing relied on a cDNA template that was reverse transcribed from extracted RNA. This table comes from immunoSEQ multiplex PCR, and its TCRdb copy is limited to in-frame clones, with some not included. The sample has about 200,000 clones, more than 50% seen once. The clonotype originates from a human donor in good health. The specimen sequenced was CD8+ T cells sorted from blood. The gene calls are TRBV9 and TRBJ1-2, with 9 bases lining up with TRBD1. The CDR3 here is CASSFGTGIYGYTF. CDR3 bases: TGTGCCAGCAGCTTTGGGACAGGGATCTATGGCTACACCTTC.